This T cell receptor (beta chain) was sequenced for a study of blood T cell repertoires in COVID-19. Clinical histories supplied by participants themselves formed the basis of cohort assignment. V gave up 5 bases and J gave up 0 bases; unmatched junction bases: 5. The CDR3 is made up of 16 amino acids. The germline V gene encodes CDR1 SGHTA and CDR2 FQGNSA. The data were produced by immunoSEQ multiplex PCR, yet TCRdb's version contains in-frame clones alone and is incomplete. This table has 150,000 to 200,000 clones, roughly nine tenths appearing once. The sequence derives from a middle-aged woman in a cohort exposed to, infected with or recovered from COVID-19 (not recorded which). The V and J genes are TRBV7-2 and TRBJ2-3, with 10 bases matching TRBD2. Sequencing was done on a sample of PBMCs or T cells enriched from blood (not recorded which). DNA of the CDR3: TGTGCCAGCAGCCCGGGACTAGCGACTAGCACAGATACGCAGTATTTT. This gives the protein CASSPGLATSTDTQYF.